A single sample gave rise to the 27 T cell receptor beta chains below, sequenced in a study of shared clonotypes between healthy human individuals. Data came from immunoSEQ multiplex PCR; TCRdb stores just in-frame clones and leaves some out. The sample carries some 2,500,000 clones, less than 95% recorded once. Sequencing used naive CD4+ T cells from PBMCs. Subset indicated: CD45RA+ positively selected. These receptors all come from a man aged 18 to 29 in good health. Some clones in this sample may be carry-over from other donors' samples.

V gene TRBV7-9 combines with J gene TRBJ2-1; 8 nucleotides line up with TRBD2. The V segment lost 6 bases and the J segment 5 bases; nucleotides outside the gene matches: 15. Germline values: CDR1 SEHNR, CDR2 FQNEAQ (reference sequence). The length of the CDR3 is 17 residues. This CDR3 is CASRPTRTSGRNNEQFF. Here the CDR3 DNA reads TGTGCCAGCAGACCCACCCGTACTAGCGGCCGGAACAATGAGCAGTTCTTC.

Comments on this clone: Other nucleotide sequences from this sample produce the same CDR3. The J gene is TRBJ2-1, the V gene TRBV6-5; D perhaps matches TRBD2 (5 bases). Deletions cut 6 bases from V and 0 bases from J, with 12 bases between. The CDR3 loop spans 15 amino acids. Looked up from germline, CDR1 is MNHEY and CDR2 is SVGAGI. The chain's CDR3 is CASRTGLSSYNEQFF. The CDR3 DNA reads as TGTGCCAGCAGAACGGGGTTAAGCTCCTACAATGAGCAGTTCTTC.

The J gene is TRBJ2-3, the V gene TRBV11-2; D uncertain. With 6 bases removed from V and 5 bases from J, the gap between germline ends came to 9 bases. Germline V gene lookup returns CDR1 SGHAT and CDR2 FQNNGV. This CDR3 comprises 12 residues. CDR3 sequence reads: CASSYRGDTQYF. As DNA, the CDR3 is TGTGCCAGCAGTTACCGTGGAGATACGCAGTATTTT.

The V and J genes are TRBV6-5 and TRBJ1-2; 8 nucleotides align to TRBD1. This CDR3 contains 13 residues. The V segment lost 6 bases and the J segment 8 bases; nucleotides outside the gene matches: 8. CDR1 is MNHEY and CDR2 is SVGAGI in the germline V gene. In DNA, the CDR3 is TGTGCCAGCAGGTTACAGGGGGAAGGAGGCTACACCTTC. Translated: CASRLQGEGGYTF.

The genes are TRBV27 and TRBJ2-5; tentatively, D is TRBD2 (6 bases). CDR1 and CDR2 (germline): MNHEY, SMNVEV (reference sequence). V lost 4 bases, J lost 1 base, and 13 bases lay in between. The CDR3 loop spans 15 amino acids. CDR3 sequence: CASSYHAGPQETQYF. For the CDR3, the DNA is TGTGCCAGCAGTTATCATGCGGGGCCCCAAGAGACCCAGTACTTC.

The chain combines TRBV18 with TRBJ1-1; 9 nucleotides agree with TRBD1. Germline loops: CDR1 KGHSH, CDR2 LQKENI. J gave up 5 bases and V 2 bases, and 6 bases lay outside the gene matches. The CDR3 consists of 15 residues. The CDR3 DNA reads TGTGCCAGCTCACCAGGGACAGGGTACTATACTGAAGCTTTCTTT. Translating it yields CASSPGTGYYTEAFF.

The chain links TRBV19 to TRBJ1-1; possibly TRBD1 for D (5 bases). The CDR3 totals 13 residues. The germline V gene has CDR1 LNHDA and CDR2 SQIVND (reference sequence). V was shortened by 5 bases and J by 9 bases, with 16 bases between the two germline ends. CDR3 amino acids: CASSPGAPGQAFF. The CDR3 region has the DNA TGTGCCAGTAGTCCCGGGGCACCTGGACAAGCTTTCTTT.

The chain couples TRBV10-2 to TRBJ2-5; TRBD1 aligns across 9 bases. The V gene's germline CDR1 is WSHSY and CDR2 SAAADI. The length of the CDR3 is 15 residues. Trimming cost V 2 bases and J 7 bases; bases outside gene matches: 8. CDR3 DNA sequence: TGCGCCAGCAGTGAGACCGGGACAGGGTTTGGGACCCAGTACTTC. Amino acid sequence: CASSETGTGFGTQYF.

This rearrangement joins TRBV6-5 to TRBJ1-5; TRBD1 is a possible D gene (5 bases). CDR1 is MNHEY and CDR2 is SVGAGI in the germline V gene. This CDR3 has 12 amino acids. The germline V and J ends were trimmed by 6 bases and 12 bases, with 15 bases remaining between them. CDR3 nucleotide sequence: TGTGCCAGCAGCCGGGGGGACGGTGTCCAGCATTTT. This encodes CASSRGDGVQHF.

V gene TRBV27 combines with J gene TRBJ1-4; no definite D call. The CDR3 length is 12 residues. Trimming shortened V by 6 bases and J by 8 bases, and 10 bases separated the two germline ends. CDR1 MNHEY and CDR2 SMNVEV come from the germline V gene (reference sequence). The CDR3 DNA is TGTGCCAGCAGGACTGCGGGCGAAAAACTGTTTTTT. It yields the protein CASRTAGEKLFF.

This chain links TRBV25-1 with TRBJ1-2; maybe TRBD1 (5 bases). The CDR3 contains 15 residues. Trimming took off 5 bases at V and 2 bases at J, with 15 bases between the two ends. Germline V gives CDR1 MGHDK, CDR2 SYGVNS. CDR3 DNA: TGTGCCAGCAGTATGGCGGGACCGACGAACTATGGCTACACCTTC. It encodes CASSMAGPTNYGYTF.

The chain employs TRBV18 and TRBJ2-7, with D perhaps TRBD2 (7 bases). This CDR3 is built from 15 residues. Germline assignment: CDR1 KGHSH and CDR2 LQKENI. V gave up 1 base and J gave up 4 bases, with 14 bases separating them. The CDR3 DNA sequence: TGTGCCAGCTCACCACAGGGAGGGGGTCAGTACGAGCAGTACTTC. Its translation: CASSPQGGGQYEQYF.

There are a few counts of this clone. V and J are TRBV11-2 and TRBJ1-2; tentative D call: TRBD1 (5 bases). CDR3 length: 12 residues. CDR1 and CDR2 (germline): SGHAT, FQNNGV. V lost 4 bases, J lost 5 bases, and 8 bases lay in between. The CDR3 is CASSYQGYGYTF. The CDR3 DNA follows: TGTGCCAGCAGCTACCAGGGATATGGCTACACCTTC.

This chain uses TRBV5-4 with TRBJ2-5, with unresolved D. Germline V lookup: CDR1 SGHNT, CDR2 YYREEE (reference sequence). Trimming took 2 bases from V and 0 from J, leaving 5 bases between them. This CDR3 region has 13 residues. The DNA for the CDR3 is TGTGCCAGCAGCTTAAAAAACCAAGAGACCCAGTACTTC. This sequence encodes CASSLKNQETQYF.

The chain is built from TRBV5-1 and TRBJ2-1; 9 nucleotides agree with TRBD1. CDR3 size: 13 residues. Germline values: CDR1 SGHRS, CDR2 YFSETQ. The V and J ends lost 3 bases and 7 bases, in that order; junction bases with no gene match: 2. CDR3 region: CASSWTGVNEQFF. In DNA, the CDR3 is TGCGCCAGCAGCTGGACAGGGGTGAATGAGCAGTTCTTC.

J is TRBJ2-7 and V is TRBV5-4; 7 nucleotides line up with TRBD2. Germline CDR1 SGHNT, CDR2 YYREEE (reference sequence). The CDR3 totals 15 residues. With V trimmed by 5 bases and J by 5 bases, 13 bases remained unmatched. CDR3 nucleotides: TGTGCCAGCAGTCAAGGAGCGGGGCTTGAGGACGAGCAGTACTTC. This translates into CASSQGAGLEDEQYF.

This clone was detected a few times. The chain combines TRBV7-9 with TRBJ1-2; tentative D call: TRBD1 (5 bases). CDR1 and CDR2 from the germline V gene are SEHNR and FQNEAQ (reference sequence). V lost 5 bases to trimming and J lost 3 bases, with 13 bases between them. This CDR3 comprises 14 residues. The CDR3 sequence is CASSLGGNDYGYTF. CDR3 DNA sequence: TGTGCCAGCAGCCTCGGGGGGAATGACTATGGCTACACCTTC.

This clone was observed a handful of times. The genes are TRBV5-1 and TRBJ1-5; no reliable D call. Germline V gene sequence: CDR1 SGHRS, CDR2 YFSETQ. Trimming shortened V by 4 bases and J by 5 bases, and 13 bases separated the two germline ends. This CDR3 region has 14 residues. The CDR3 reads CASSALGFDQPQHF. The CDR3, as DNA: TGCGCCAGCAGCGCGTTGGGATTCGATCAGCCCCAGCATTTT.

The chain uses TRBV5-6 and TRBJ2-3; D not resolved. The CDR3 runs 11 residues. Deletions cut 3 bases from V and 2 bases from J, with 1 base between. Germline CDR1 is SGHDT and CDR2 is YYEEEE. The chain's CDR3 is CASSSTDTQYF. For the CDR3, the DNA is TGTGCCAGCAGCTCCACAGATACGCAGTATTTT.

The chain carries TRBV7-2 and TRBJ1-2; the match to TRBD1 covers 8 bases. The CDR3 contains 14 residues. V shed 2 bases and J 3 bases; nucleotides not matched to a gene: 2. Germline V gene lookup returns CDR1 SGHTA and CDR2 FQGNSA. As DNA, the CDR3 is TGTGCCAGCAGCTTATCAGGGGGCGACTATGGCTACACCTTC. This translates into CASSLSGGDYGYTF.

The chain combines TRBV30 with TRBJ2-1; TRBD1 matches 8 bases. This CDR3 is 13 amino acids long. Germline trimming cut 2 bases from V and 9 bases from J; bases unmatched to any gene: 6. Germline CDR1 reads GTSNPN; CDR2 reads SVGIG (reference sequence). In DNA form, the CDR3 reads TGTGCCTGGAGTCGCGACAGGGGAGGTGAGCAGTTCTTC. It specifies CAWSRDRGGEQFF.

This clone was recorded once. The chain has TRBV6-1 and TRBJ1-5, with TRBD1 matching over 8 bases. Germline CDR1 and CDR2: MNHNS and SASEGT. The CDR3 covers 15 residues. J lost 5 bases, V lost 2 bases, and 5 bases had no gene match. CDR3 sequence (DNA): TGTGCCAGCAGTGAATTAGCAGGGGGCTATCAGCCCCAGCATTTT. It translates to CASSELAGGYQPQHF.

A word on this clone: Other DNA sequences of this sample code for an identical CDR3. The rearrangement joins TRBV5-6 to TRBJ1-2; 7 positions match TRBD1. Trimming removed 2 bases from V and 6 bases from J; junction bases left unmatched: 1. CDR3 size: 12 residues. The V gene's germline CDR1 is SGHDT and CDR2 YYEEEE. The CDR3 nucleotides are TGTGCCAGCAGCTTAGGGACAGATGGCTACACCTTC. Translation gives CASSLGTDGYTF.

Comments on this clone: Its ends do not fully match the called genes, so a read error is possible. This chain's CDR3 is CASSLSPGQGQLQHF. The CDR3 DNA reads as TGTGCCAGCAGCTTATCCCCGGGACAGGGTCAGCTCCAGCATTTT. The chain has TRBV7-2 and TRBJ1-5; 9 nucleotides match TRBD1. Germline CDR1 is SGHTA and CDR2 is FQGNSA. The CDR3 covers 15 residues. The whole variable domain, filled in from reference TRBV7-2 and TRBJ1-5, reads GAGVSQSPSNKVTEKGKDVELRCDPISGHTALYWYRQSLGQGLEFLIYFQGNSAPDKSGLPSDRFSAERTGGSVSTLTIQRTQQEDSAVYLCASSLSPGQGQLQHFGDGTRLSIL.

The chain uses TRBV5-4 and TRBJ1-3; D is possibly TRBD1 (5 bases). Germline CDR1 and CDR2: SGHNT and YYREEE (reference sequence). CDR3 length: 15 amino acids. V lost 2 bases and J lost 2, with 11 bases in between. Written as DNA, the CDR3 is TGTGCCAGCAGCTTAGAGGGGCTTGCTGGAAACACCATATATTTT. Protein product: CASSLEGLAGNTIYF. The full variable domain, in which reference TRBV5-4 and TRBJ1-3 provide the parts outside the CDR3, is ETGVTQSPTHLIKTRGQQVTLRCSSQSGHNTVSWYQQALGQGPQFIFQYYREEENGRGNFPPRFSGLQFPNYSSELNVNALELDDSALYLCASSLEGLAGNTIYFGEGSWLTVV.

This clone occurred once. This chain joins TRBV9 and TRBJ2-3, with 7 bases lining up with TRBD1. The germline gives CDR1 SGDLS, CDR2 YYNGEE. This CDR3 is built from 12 residues. The V segment lost 3 bases and the J segment 9 bases; nucleotides outside the gene matches: 4. CDR3 amino acids: CASSGQGLTQYF. In DNA, the CDR3 is TGTGCCAGCAGCGGACAGGGTTTAACGCAGTATTTT.

The J gene is TRBJ1-3, the V gene TRBV5-6, with D maybe TRBD1 (5 bases). Trimming removed 2 bases from V and 0 bases from J, with 15 bases in between. Germline V gene data show CDR1 as SGHDT and CDR2 as YYEEEE. CDR3 size: 17 residues. CDR3 in amino acids: CASSLRGTLSSGNTIYF. Here the CDR3 DNA reads TGTGCCAGCAGCTTACGGGGGACCCTTAGCTCTGGAAACACCATATATTTT.